This T cell receptor beta chain derives from a study of OX40 agonist ivuxolimab in advanced cancers. The sampling schedule covered blood at baseline, cycle 4 day 1, and cycle 7 day 1. The CDR3 is made up of 14 amino acids. Germline V lookup: CDR1 SGHAT, CDR2 FQNNGV. Trimming took 1 base from V and 4 from J; bases not matched to a gene: 1. A word on this clone: The target antigen is unknown.

Using immunoSEQ multiplex PCR, the repertoire was profiled, and TCRdb retains in-frame clones only, with some absent. This table holds about 160,000 clones, 90% to 95% found once. Whole-study findings and limits: There were also nonresponders showing low normalized T-cell clonal expansion. Clonal expansion among partial responders at 0.1-3.0 mg/kg ranked near the lowest.

Source: CD4+ or CD8+ T cells sorted from blood, taken in a trial of the OX40 agonist ivuxolimab. This TCR was sampled from an adult with an advanced solid tumor such as melanoma, head and neck, liver or kidney cancer. The rearrangement links TRBV11-2 to TRBJ1-5, with TRBD1 matching 7 bases. The CDR3 DNA is TGTGCCAGCAGCTTAGCAGGGGGGAATCAGCCCCAGCATTTT. This encodes CASSLAGGNQPQHF.